Listed here are 6 T cell receptor beta chains from one sample, sequenced in a study of blood T cell repertoires in COVID-19. Here immunoSEQ multiplex PCR was the method, and the copy in TCRdb shows in-frame clones only, minus some. Found here are fewer than 350,000 clones, roughly nine tenths of them singletons; the top ten hold just under 4%. Sample: peripheral blood. All receptors come from a woman aged 55 to 70 with COVID-19, enrolled during active disease.

The genes are TRBV28 and TRBJ2-1; 9 nucleotides match TRBD1. After removal of 7 bases from V and 5 bases from J, the junction contained 9 bases not matched to a gene. Germline CDR1 MDHEN, CDR2 SYDVKM. This CDR3 has 15 residues. CDR3 amino acids: CASKYRDRVNNEQFF. CDR3 coding DNA: TGTGCCAGCAAGTACCGGGACAGGGTAAACAATGAGCAGTTCTTC.

This sequence joins TRBV7-2 and TRBJ2-7; a possible D gene is TRBD2 (5 bases). V was shortened by 5 bases and J by 5 bases, with 10 bases between the two germline ends. The CDR3 is made up of 12 amino acids. Germline values: CDR1 SGHTA, CDR2 FQGNSA. CDR3 sequence: CASSVTRHEQYF. As DNA, the CDR3 is TGTGCCAGCAGCGTAACTAGACACGAGCAGTACTTC.

The chain has TRBV6-5 and TRBJ1-5, with TRBD1 as a possible D gene (5 bases). Trimming removed 0 bases from V and 5 bases from J, with 11 bases in between. Germline V gene lookup returns CDR1 MNHEY and CDR2 SVGAGI. This CDR3 is built from 15 residues. CDR3 in amino acids: CASSYSIQGDQPQHF. CDR3 sequence (DNA): TGTGCCAGCAGTTACTCGATCCAGGGCGATCAGCCCCAGCATTTT.

The rearrangement links TRBV18 to TRBJ2-1; D call uncertain. The germline gives CDR1 KGHSH, CDR2 LQKENI. Trimming took 3 bases from V and 9 from J, leaving 12 bases between them. The CDR3 sequence is 13 residues long. The CDR3 DNA reads TGTGCCAGCTCACCTCTGACATTGGGTGAGCAGTTCTTC. This gives the protein CASSPLTLGEQFF.

The chain joins TRBV28 to TRBJ1-1, with a possible D match to TRBD1 (5 bases). The CDR3 spans 16 residues. Germline loops: CDR1 MDHEN, CDR2 SYDVKM. Trimming cost V 5 bases and J 6 bases, with 22 bases left between them. CDR3 in amino acids: CASSASGRPKKSEAFF. The CDR3 bases are TGTGCCAGCAGTGCCTCAGGGAGGCCGAAGAAATCTGAAGCTTTCTTT.

This clone was seen once. The gene calls are TRBV19 and TRBJ1-6; 10 bases are shared with TRBD1. Germline CDR1 and CDR2: LNHDA and SQIVND (reference sequence). This CDR3 contains 18 residues. The ends lost 3 bases at V and 3 bases at J; junction bases unmatched: 8. This CDR3 is CASSMSRDRGLYNSPLHF. CDR3 bases: TGTGCCAGTAGTATGTCCCGGGACAGGGGTCTCTATAATTCACCCCTCCACTTT. Full variable domain (rest looked up from reference TRBV19 and TRBJ1-6): DGGITQSPKYLFRKEGQNVTLSCEQNLNHDAMYWYRQDPGQGLRLIYYSQIVNDFQKGDIAEGYSVSREKKESFPLTVTSAQKNPTAFYLCASSMSRDRGLYNSPLHFGNGTRLTVT.